The 30 T cell receptor beta chains given below trace back to one sample, sequenced in a study of vaccination and CD4 T cells after COVID-19. Sequenced with the Oncomine TCR Beta short-read assay was DNA taken from cultured CD4+ T cells. TCRdb recomputed calls from the PCR reads with MiXCR, one row per CDR3 protein. The table has tens of thousands of distinct CDR3 sequences, roughly 58% seen once. Treatment defined: roughly 11-day PBMC culture with coronavirus spike peptide pools or control peptides (ViraFEST assay). Their antigens are not known. Sequenced sample: CD4+ T cells from blood, cultured in vitro. These receptors were collected from a human donor who had recovered from COVID-19.

The J gene is TRBJ1-1, the V gene TRBV27, with D perhaps matching TRBD1 (5 bases). The length of the CDR3 is 13 residues. V lost 6 bases and J lost 3, with 11 bases in between. Germline CDR1 and CDR2: MNHEY and SMNVEV (reference sequence). The CDR3 region is CASRRWGDTEAFF. CDR3 nucleotide sequence: TGTGCCAGCAGGAGGTGGGGGGACACTGAAGCTTTCTTT.

This clonotype was counted only a few times. This chain joins TRBV27 and TRBJ2-5; D is unresolved. This CDR3 has 12 residues. Germline V lookup: CDR1 MNHEY, CDR2 SMNVEV (reference sequence). V lost 3 bases and J lost 5, with 7 bases in between. DNA of the CDR3: TGTGCCAGCAGTTTTCGTCGGGAGACCCAGTACTTC. Translating it yields CASSFRRETQYF.

The CDR3 bases are TGTGCCACCAACCGGGACACCGCGGGCAATGAGCAGTTCTTC. Translating it yields CATNRDTAGNEQFF. The chain uses TRBV6-1 and TRBJ2-1; tentative D call: TRBD1 (6 bases). Germline V lookup: CDR1 MNHNS, CDR2 SASEGT. V was trimmed by 10 bases and J by 6 bases, leaving 19 bases between them. The CDR3 sequence is 14 residues long.

The chain joins TRBV4-1 to TRBJ2-7, with D maybe TRBD2 (5 bases). The germline V gene encodes CDR1 MGHRA and CDR2 YSYEKL. The V gene lost 4 bases and the J gene lost 4 bases, with 11 bases spanning the gap. The CDR3 has 13 amino acids. In nucleotides, the CDR3 is TGCGCCAGCAGCCGAGCGGACCCTTACGAGCAGTACTTC. Residues: CASSRADPYEQYF.

This clonotype was picked up a small number of times. V gene TRBV10-1 combines with J gene TRBJ1-5, with a weak D call TRBD1 (5 bases). Germline V CDR1 and CDR2: WNHNN, SYGVQD (reference sequence). The V end lost 6 bases, the J end lost 11 bases, and 14 bases lay between the germline ends. This CDR3 region has 12 residues. DNA for the CDR3: TGCGCCAGCAGCCGGGACCCCCGGGCCCAGCATTTT. Translating it yields CASSRDPRAQHF.

The chain uses TRBV11-2 and TRBJ2-3; D not certain. Germline CDR1 and CDR2: SGHAT and FQNNGV. CDR3 length equals 15 residues. Trimming left V 1 base short and J 0 bases short, with 8 bases between. This CDR3 is CASSLGGFSTDTQYF. CDR3 bases: TGTGCCAGCAGCTTAGGTGGTTTTAGCACAGATACGCAGTATTTT.

The sample holds a few counts of this clonotype. The chain combines TRBV30 with TRBJ1-1; D ambiguous. The CDR3 is 13 residues long. Germline lookup yields CDR1 GTSNPN and CDR2 SVGIG (reference sequence). Trimming cost V 5 bases and J 4 bases, with 14 bases left between them. The CDR3 sequence is CAWGGELGTEAFF. CDR3 nucleotides: TGTGCCTGGGGCGGGGAGTTGGGCACTGAAGCTTTCTTT.

The J gene is TRBJ2-1, the V gene TRBV6-1; TRBD1 matches 9 bases. With V trimmed by 6 bases and J by 9 bases, 9 bases remained unmatched. The germline V gene has CDR1 MNHNS and CDR2 SASEGT. There are 14 residues in the CDR3. The CDR3 coding sequence is TGTGCCAGCAGCCCACAGACAGGGGGTAGTGAGCAGTTCTTC. It specifies CASSPQTGGSEQFF.

DNA of the CDR3: TGCAGTGCTACCCTACTAGCAGGGGGCCCCACGGATACGCAGTATTTT. Translation gives CSATLLAGGPTDTQYF. The rearrangement uses TRBV20-1 and TRBJ2-3; 8 bases are shared with TRBD1. With V trimmed by 4 bases and J by 6 bases, 15 bases remained unmatched. The CDR3 extends over 16 amino acids. The V gene's germline CDR1 is DFQATT and CDR2 SNEGSKA (reference sequence).

The gene calls are TRBV6-1 and TRBJ2-1, with TRBD2 as a possible D gene (6 bases). The CDR3 is 12 residues long. In germline, CDR1 is MNHNS, CDR2 SASEGT. The V end was cut by 8 bases, the J end by 10 bases, with 15 bases between. CDR3 loop: CASVTRRGEQFF. In nucleotides, the CDR3 is TGTGCCAGCGTGACGCGGCGGGGAGAGCAGTTCTTC.

The rearrangement uses TRBV28 and TRBJ2-7, with TRBD2 matching 14 bases. CDR3 length: 16 residues. After removal of 6 bases from V and 5 bases from J, the junction contained 9 bases not matched to a gene. Per germline, CDR1 MDHEN and CDR2 SYDVKM. The CDR3 sequence: CASSKRRTSGRHEQYF. The CDR3 bases are TGTGCCAGCAGCAAACGCAGGACTAGCGGGAGGCACGAGCAGTACTTC. Supplemented by reference TRBV28 and TRBJ2-7, the full variable domain reads DVKVTQSSRYLVKRTGEKVFLECVQDMDHENMFWYRQDPGLGLRLIYFSYDVKMKEKGDIPEGYSVSREKKERFSLILESASTNQTSMYLCASSKRRTSGRHEQYFGPGTRLTVT.

In its sample, this clonotype was seen once. This rearrangement joins TRBV6-5 to TRBJ1-1; TRBD1 is a possible D gene (5 bases). V was pared by 2 bases and J by 0 bases, with 13 bases between. This CDR3 is built from 16 residues. Germline-derived CDR1 and CDR2 are MNHEY and SVGAGI. CDR3 residues: CASSYLPGRMNTEAFF. CDR3 coding DNA: TGTGCCAGCAGTTACCTGCCGGGACGGATGAACACTGAAGCTTTCTTT.

The chain employs TRBV11-3 and TRBJ2-3; 9 bases align to TRBD2. Germline CDR1 SGHNT, CDR2 YENEEA. J gave up 0 bases and V 1 base, and 5 bases lay outside the gene matches. The CDR3 is 17 amino acids. CDR3 sequence (DNA): TGTGCCAGCAGCTTAGCTCTAGCGGGACCTAGCACAGATACGCAGTATTTT. Translated, it gives CASSLALAGPSTDTQYF.

The chain has TRBV7-2 and TRBJ2-6; no definite D call. V lost 5 bases, J lost 4 bases, and 12 bases lay in between. The germline V gene encodes CDR1 SGHTA and CDR2 FQGNSA. The CDR3 has 15 amino acids. The chain's CDR3 is CASSVNLWGANVLTF. The CDR3 DNA is TGTGCCAGCAGCGTAAACCTCTGGGGGGCCAACGTCCTGACTTTC.

The rearrangement links TRBV19 to TRBJ2-4; either TRBD1 or TRBD2 may supply D (5 bases each). Trimming cost V 5 bases and J 8 bases, with 16 bases left between them. The germline gives CDR1 LNHDA, CDR2 SQIVND (reference sequence). The CDR3 contains 14 residues. CDR3: CASSLGPPLDIQYF. As DNA, the CDR3 is TGTGCCAGTAGTCTGGGACCCCCGTTGGACATTCAGTACTTC.

The chain carries TRBV15 and TRBJ2-3; D remains ambiguous. V was clipped by 2 bases and J by 3 bases, with 6 bases between them. This CDR3 contains 13 residues. Germline lookup yields CDR1 LNHNV and CDR2 YYDKDF (reference sequence). CDR3 in amino acids: CATSRLGTDTQYF. In nucleotides, the CDR3 is TGTGCCACCAGCAGACTCGGGACAGATACGCAGTATTTT.

The rearrangement links TRBV7-6 to TRBJ2-1; D is perhaps TRBD1 (6 bases). Germline values: CDR1 SGHVS, CDR2 FNYEAQ. Trimming shortened V by 4 bases and J by 8 bases, and 15 bases separated the two germline ends. This CDR3 contains 14 residues. The CDR3 sequence is CASSSRRGTDEQFF. DNA of the CDR3: TGTGCCAGCAGCTCTCGCAGGGGAACGGATGAGCAGTTCTTC. Using reference TRBV7-6 and TRBJ2-1 for the parts outside the CDR3, the full variable domain is GAGVSQSPRYKVTKRGQDVALRCDPISGHVSLYWYRQALGQGPEFLTYFNYEAQQDKSGLPNDRFSAERPEGSISTLTIQRTEQRDSAMYRCASSSRRGTDEQFFGPGTRLTVL.

This clonotype was picked up a small number of times. The rearrangement links TRBV27 to TRBJ1-2; 10 nucleotides line up with TRBD1. Germline values: CDR1 MNHEY, CDR2 SMNVEV (reference sequence). The trim removed 4 bases at V and 4 bases at J, leaving 3 bases unmatched. The CDR3 runs 14 residues. This CDR3 is CASSYGTGAYGYTF. The CDR3 DNA reads as TGTGCCAGCAGTTATGGGACAGGGGCCTATGGCTACACCTTC.

This clonotype was seen a few times. The gene calls are TRBV6-2 or TRBV6-3 and TRBJ1-6, with D uncertain. V was cut by 4 bases and J by 8 bases, with 21 bases left in between. From germline, CDR1 is MNHEY and CDR2 SVGEGT. The CDR3 has 17 residues. The CDR3 coding sequence is TGTGCCAGCAGTTCCACGAAGGGTGGTAGCAATTATTCACCCCTCCACTTT. It yields the protein CASSSTKGGSNYSPLHF.

The chain recombines TRBV29-1 with TRBJ1-5; D perhaps matches TRBD1 (6 bases). Germline V CDR1 and CDR2: SQVTM, ANQGSEA. The V gene lost 4 bases and the J gene lost 4 bases, with 17 bases spanning the gap. This CDR3 region has 15 residues. CDR3 DNA sequence: TGCAGCGTTGTTATTGGGGGGCAAGGGAATCAGCCCCAGCATTTT. It is translated as CSVVIGGQGNQPQHF.

Notes on this clonotype: An end of the junction differs from the germline gene, which may be a read error. The chain joins TRBV6-1 to TRBJ1-2; D gene uncertain. Germline CDR1 reads MNHNS; CDR2 reads SASEGT. The CDR3 covers 11 residues. CDR3 nucleotide sequence: TGCGCCAGCAGTGGGAACTATGGCTACACCTTC. Translation gives CASSGNYGYTF.

The chain links TRBV28 to TRBJ1-1, with D unresolved. The CDR3 has 13 residues. Germline CDR1 is MDHEN and CDR2 is SYDVKM. Trimming left V 5 bases short and J 6 bases short, with 13 bases between. Here the CDR3 DNA reads TGTGCCAGCAGTATCGGGAACAGCGCTGAAGCTTTCTTT. This codes for CASSIGNSAEAFF.

The chain couples TRBV6-1 to TRBJ2-5; no clear D gene. V lost 7 bases to trimming and J lost 2 bases, with 11 bases between them. This CDR3 region has 13 residues. Germline CDR1 is MNHNS and CDR2 is SASEGT. The CDR3 region has the DNA TGTGCCAGCACCTACGGTGGGCAAGAGACCCAGTACTTC. Translated: CASTYGGQETQYF.

The genes are TRBV15 and TRBJ1-2; D uncertain. The CDR3 spans 13 residues. Looked up from germline, CDR1 is LNHNV and CDR2 is YYDKDF (reference sequence). Trimming shortened V by 0 bases and J by 2 bases, and 4 bases separated the two germline ends. The CDR3 DNA reads TGTGCCACCAGCAGAGACAGGAACTATGGCTACACCTTC. Protein sequence: CATSRDRNYGYTF.

This chain connects TRBV6-1 to TRBJ1-1; D may be TRBD1 (5 bases). The germline V gene encodes CDR1 MNHNS and CDR2 SASEGT. The CDR3 loop spans 14 amino acids. V shed 4 bases and J shed 0 bases, with 9 bases lying between them. The CDR3 DNA follows: TGTGCCAGCAGTGCCCAGACAGTGAACACTGAAGCTTTCTTT. It encodes CASSAQTVNTEAFF.

The CDR3 DNA reads as TGTGCCAGCAGTTCTTACTTAGAAGGCTACACCTTC. This sequence encodes CASSSYLEGYTF. V and J are TRBV6-2 or TRBV6-3 and TRBJ1-2; D gene unclear. This CDR3 contains 12 residues. Germline CDR1 reads MNHEY; CDR2 reads SVGEGT. Trimming stripped 4 bases from V and 8 bases from J, with 11 bases between.

The chain combines TRBV28 with TRBJ1-2; D is uncertain. The CDR3 sequence is 11 residues long. V lost 3 bases and J 8 bases, leaving 7 bases between the germline ends. In germline, CDR1 is MDHEN, CDR2 SYDVKM. CDR3 coding DNA: TGTGCCAGCAGTTTCTCACAGGGCTACACCTTC. It translates to CASSFSQGYTF.

The table lists this clonotype with a few counts. The chain carries TRBV15 and TRBJ1-5, with D unresolved. Trimming left V 3 bases short and J 4 bases short, with 7 bases between. Germline CDR1 is LNHNV and CDR2 is YYDKDF (reference sequence). The CDR3 length is 13 residues. The CDR3 sequence: CATSRALNQPQHF. Here the CDR3 DNA reads TGTGCCACCAGCAGGGCCCTAAATCAGCCCCAGCATTTT.

This clonotype was counted a few times. The V and J genes are TRBV7-3 and TRBJ1-1, with 7 bases aligning to TRBD1. The CDR3 covers 13 residues. Trimming removed 5 bases from V and 5 bases from J; junction bases left unmatched: 5. Germline assignment: CDR1 SGHTA and CDR2 FQGTGA. The CDR3 coding sequence is TGTGCCAGCAGCCACAGGGGCCCTACTGAAGCTTTCTTT. This encodes CASSHRGPTEAFF. Supplemented by reference TRBV7-3 and TRBJ1-1, the full variable domain reads GAGVSQTPSNKVTEKGKYVELRCDPISGHTALYWYRQSLGQGPEFLIYFQGTGAADDSGLPNDRFFAVRPEGSVSTLKIQRTERGDSAVYLCASSHRGPTEAFFGQGTRLTVV.

The gene calls are TRBV11-3 and TRBJ2-7; a possible D gene is TRBD2 (7 bases). Deletions cut 1 base from V and 1 base from J, with 17 bases between. The V gene's germline CDR1 is SGHNT and CDR2 YENEEA. The CDR3 extends over 17 amino acids. The CDR3, as DNA: TGTGCCAGCAGCTTAGTTCCGGGGAGGGGGTTTTCCTACGAGCAGTACTTC. Protein: CASSLVPGRGFSYEQYF.